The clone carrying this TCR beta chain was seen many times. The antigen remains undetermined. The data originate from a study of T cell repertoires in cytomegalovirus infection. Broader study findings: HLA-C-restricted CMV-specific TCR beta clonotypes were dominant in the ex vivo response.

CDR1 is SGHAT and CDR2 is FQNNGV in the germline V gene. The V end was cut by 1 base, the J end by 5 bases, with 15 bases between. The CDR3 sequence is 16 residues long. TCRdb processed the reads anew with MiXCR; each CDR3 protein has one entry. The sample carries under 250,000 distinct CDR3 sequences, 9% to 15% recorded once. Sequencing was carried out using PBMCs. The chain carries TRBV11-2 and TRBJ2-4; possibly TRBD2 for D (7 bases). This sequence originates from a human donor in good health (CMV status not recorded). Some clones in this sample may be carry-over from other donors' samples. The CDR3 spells CASSLGPRGAENIQYF. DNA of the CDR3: TGTGCCAGCAGCTTAGGCCCACGGGGGGCGGAAAACATTCAGTACTTC.